This T cell receptor (beta chain) was obtained from a study of T cells in Graves' hyperthyroidism and ophthalmopathy. About this clonotype itself: The target antigen is unknown. It may be a read error: a sequence one base away is much more abundant.

CDR1 and CDR2 (germline): SGHAT, FQNNGV. The CDR3 has 15 amino acids. The diagnostic basis comprised clinical symptoms, serum thyroxine and TRAb, thyroid ultrasound and orbital computed tomography. RNA transcripts gave rise to amplified TCR beta CDR3 regions. A set of HTBI primers served as the primers for a first-round RT-PCR of the TCR CDR3. TCRdb fed the multiplex PCR reads into MiXCR, producing one record per CDR3 protein. The table has approximately 690,000 distinct CDR3 sequences, 20% to 25% seen once. General study points: Also found in blood were most expanded thyroid clonotypes above 0.001.

This TCR came from a man aged 25 to 40 with Graves' ophthalmopathy. Sample: blood. The gene calls are TRBV11-2 and TRBJ2-1; TRBD1 matches at 9 bases. The CDR3 spells CASSPFDRGINGQFF. The CDR3 DNA reads as TGTGCCAGCAGCCCCTTTGACAGGGGGATCAATGGGCAGTTCTTC.